This T cell receptor beta chain was captured in a study of read filtering for tumor transcriptome and immune sequencing. On the study more broadly: Mean patient age was roughly 61 years, range roughly 45 to 85; some 17 male, 14 female. Per sample, TCR-region reads ranged about 3.5 to 11 million by IR-seq, roughly 80 to 1,300 by RNA-seq.

From about 400 ng of RNA, a library with molecular barcoded alpha/delta and beta/gamma adaptors was made. TCRdb redid the calling of the reads with MiXCR, one entry per CDR3 protein. Of about 58,000 distinct CDR3 sequences listed, 12% were seen once; the top ten hold roughly 17%. This clonotype appeared many times. Its antigen is as yet unknown. Broader study findings: Approximately 80% of IR-seq clonotypes had one read, totaling around 4% of reads; RNA-seq: about 69% and 49%.

V was clipped by 5 bases and J by 8 bases, with 27 bases between them. The CDR3 has 17 amino acids. The germline gives CDR1 MGHRA, CDR2 YSYEKL. Material for sequencing was a population of CD138-negative cells sorted from bone marrow. This chain uses TRBV4-1 with TRBJ1-2; perhaps TRBD1 as D (6 bases). The clonotype comes from a donor aged 40 or over with multiple myeloma. CDR3 DNA: TGCGCCAGCAGCGAAGGCGGGTTGGACAGCATTAAGCAGGGCTACACCTTC. This encodes CASSEGGLDSIKQGYTF.